This passage covers 10 T cell receptor beta chains from one sample sequenced in a study of T-cell reconstitution after alpha-beta-depleted transplantation in children. TCRbeta library construction was performed incorporating unique molecular identifiers. TCRdb re-derived calls from the PCR reads in MiXCR, one entry per CDR3 protein. This repertoire shows some 530,000 distinct CDR3 sequences, about an eighth found once; its top ten account for less than 6.5%. Sequenced material: PBMCs from the stem cell graft donor, taken from the stem cell graft. The receptors come from a human donor who donated a stem cell graft to a child with combined immunodeficiency.

This chain uses TRBV6-1 with TRBJ1-5; no reliable D call. Germline V gives CDR1 MNHNS, CDR2 SASEGT. The V end lost 8 bases, the J end lost 4 bases, and 12 bases lay between the germline ends. The length of the CDR3 is 13 residues. In DNA form, the CDR3 reads TGTGCCAGCGCCTGGCGAGGGAATCAGCCCCAGCATTTT. It encodes CASAWRGNQPQHF.

This clonotype occurred many times. The chain is built from TRBV20-1 and TRBJ1-5, with 8 positions matching TRBD1. Germline CDR1 is DFQATT and CDR2 is SNEGSKA (reference sequence). The CDR3 sequence is 15 residues long. V shed 3 bases and J 11 bases; nucleotides not matched to a gene: 15. The CDR3 sequence: CSASPFGQGIGTQHF. CDR3 nucleotide sequence: TGCAGTGCTAGCCCCTTCGGACAGGGCATAGGGACCCAGCATTTT.

This clonotype turned up a few times. CDR3 bases: TGCGCCAGCAGCTTGGGCAGGGAGAAAGCTTTCTTT. Its protein product is CASSLGREKAFF. The chain has TRBV5-1 and TRBJ1-1; TRBD1 is a possible D gene (5 bases). The V end lost 0 bases, the J end lost 9 bases, and 9 bases lay between the germline ends. The CDR3 loop spans 12 amino acids. Germline CDR1 reads SGHRS; CDR2 reads YFSETQ. The full variable domain, with the rest looked up from reference TRBV5-1 and TRBJ1-1, is KAGVTQTPRYLIKTRGQQVTLSCSPISGHRSVSWYQQTPGQGLQFLFEYFSETQRNKGNFPGRFSGRQFSNSRSEMNVSTLELGDSALYLCASSLGREKAFFGQGTRLTVV.

Ten or more counts support this clonotype. V and J are TRBV7-9 and TRBJ2-2, with 10 bases lining up with TRBD2. V shed 4 bases, J shed 2 bases, and the junction held 4 bases outside the gene matches. In germline, CDR1 is SEHNR, CDR2 FQNEAQ (reference sequence). CDR3 length: 16 amino acids. The CDR3 DNA reads as TGTGCCAGCAGCTCGGGACTAGCGCTTAACACCGGGGAGCTGTTTTTT. This gives the protein CASSSGLALNTGELFF.

The chain joins TRBV6-2 or TRBV6-3 to TRBJ2-7; D is unclear. Germline CDR1 is MNHEY and CDR2 is SVGEGT. V shed 0 bases and J shed 1 base, with 7 bases lying between them. The CDR3 loop spans 14 amino acids. This chain's CDR3 is CASSYSMGSYEQYF. CDR3 bases: TGTGCCAGCAGTTACTCGATGGGGTCCTACGAGCAGTACTTC.

This clonotype was seen a few times. The rearrangement joins TRBV25-1 to TRBJ1-2; possibly TRBD1 for D (5 bases). Trimming removed 4 bases from V and 3 bases from J, with 15 bases in between. Germline loops: CDR1 MGHDK, CDR2 SYGVNS. The CDR3 has 15 amino acids. The CDR3 reads CASSGYGGTHYGYTF. The DNA of the CDR3 is TGTGCCAGCAGTGGATATGGGGGTACCCACTATGGCTACACCTTC.

The V and J genes are TRBV3-1 and TRBJ1-2; 8 nucleotides line up with TRBD1. J lost 6 bases, V lost 2 bases, and 5 bases had no gene match. CDR3 length: 14 residues. CDR1 and CDR2 from the germline V gene are LGHDT and YNNKEL (reference sequence). The CDR3 bases are TGTGCCAGCAGCCAAAAGACAGGGGCCCATGGCTACACCTTC. Translating gives CASSQKTGAHGYTF.

This clonotype was picked up a small number of times. The chain recombines TRBV7-3 with TRBJ2-1, with TRBD2 identical over 10 bases. The CDR3 length is 15 residues. Germline V CDR1 and CDR2: SGHTA, FQGTGA. V gave up 3 bases and J gave up 5 bases; unmatched junction bases: 4. The CDR3 protein is CASSFQREGNNEQFF. CDR3 nucleotides: TGTGCCAGCAGCTTCCAGCGGGAGGGGAACAATGAGCAGTTCTTC.

This clonotype came up a few times. V and J are TRBV10-3 and TRBJ2-3; perhaps D is TRBD1 or TRBD2 (7 bases each). Deletions cut 10 bases from V and 3 bases from J, with 14 bases between. CDR1 is ENHRY, CDR2 SYGVKD, per germline. The CDR3 runs to 13 residues. The CDR3 DNA reads TGTGCCAAGCGGGACAGTGTGACAGATACGCAGTATTTT. As protein: CAKRDSVTDTQYF.

About this clonotype itself: A read error may produce the germline difference seen at one junction end. The chain employs TRBV7-7 and TRBJ2-3; D gene uncertain. The CDR3 extends over 13 amino acids. Looked up from germline, CDR1 is SSHAT and CDR2 is FNYEAQ (reference sequence). DNA of the CDR3: TGTGCTAGCAGCTCATGGGCCACAGATACGCAGTATTTT. This sequence encodes CASSSWATDTQYF.